This T cell receptor beta chain derives from a study of blood T cell repertoires in COVID-19. At the level of the study: Samples came from the United States, Italy and Spain, spanning acute and convalescent COVID-19. T cells, B-cell-depleted T cells, or PBMCs supplied cDNA or gDNA.

This CDR3 is 12 amino acids long. In germline, CDR1 is SGHTA, CDR2 FQGNSA. The ends were cut back, 8 bases at V and 6 bases at J, with 14 bases in the middle. Per the original methods: Estimation of nucleated cell counts relied on the amplification of reference gene primers. Repertoires were generated with immunoSEQ multiplex PCR, while TCRdb's copy carries only in-frame clones and drops some. The V and J calls and the clone size are those of that table, but D and trimming were determined from the DNA. The sample lists 250,000 or so clones, approximately 90% occurring once. The V and J genes are TRBV7-2 and TRBJ2-7; D not certain. The TCR was taken from a man aged 18 to 30 with active or convalescent COVID-19. Sequencing was carried out using peripheral blood. For the CDR3, the DNA is TGTGCCAGCGGCGGTGCGGTGACCGAGCAGTACTTC. This gives the protein CASGGAVTEQYF.